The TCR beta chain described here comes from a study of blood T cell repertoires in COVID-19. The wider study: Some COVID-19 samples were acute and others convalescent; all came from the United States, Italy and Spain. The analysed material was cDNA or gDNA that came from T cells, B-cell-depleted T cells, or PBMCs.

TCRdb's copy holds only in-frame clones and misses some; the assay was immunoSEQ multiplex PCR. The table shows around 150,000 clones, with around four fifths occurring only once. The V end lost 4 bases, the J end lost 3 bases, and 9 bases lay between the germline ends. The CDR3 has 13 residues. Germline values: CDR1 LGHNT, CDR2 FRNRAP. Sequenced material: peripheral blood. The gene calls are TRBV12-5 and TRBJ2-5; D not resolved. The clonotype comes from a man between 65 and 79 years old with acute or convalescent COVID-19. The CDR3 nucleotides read TGTGCTAGTGGTTCCTTTGAGGAAGAGACCCAGTACTTC. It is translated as CASGSFEEETQYF.